This T cell receptor beta chain stems from a study of OX40 agonist ivuxolimab in advanced cancers. Study background: Ivuxolimab, an antibody that agonizes OX40 (CD134), was administered to the patients. Study observations and caveats: Clonal expansion by week 6 occurred in CD4+ and CD8+ blood T cells (at 0.1 to 3.0 mg/kg).

As regards this clone: Its antigen is undetermined.

The CDR3 loop spans 14 amino acids. The V end was cut by 4 bases, the J end by 2 bases, with 12 bases between. Germline assignment: CDR1 MDHEN and CDR2 SYDVKM. Using immunoSEQ multiplex PCR, the repertoire was profiled, and TCRdb retains in-frame clones only, with some absent. The table lists approximately 90,000 clones, over 75% of them singletons, with about 4.7% in the top ten. The source of this sequence is an adult with an advanced solid tumor such as melanoma, head and neck, liver or kidney cancer. Sequencing was performed on CD4+ or CD8+ T cells sorted from blood, taken in a trial of the OX40 agonist ivuxolimab. The chain recombines TRBV28 with TRBJ2-7; D perhaps matches TRBD2 (5 bases). The CDR3, as DNA: TGTGCCAGCAGTTCCCCAGCGGAGACCTACGAGCAGTACTTC. Amino acid sequence: CASSSPAETYEQYF.